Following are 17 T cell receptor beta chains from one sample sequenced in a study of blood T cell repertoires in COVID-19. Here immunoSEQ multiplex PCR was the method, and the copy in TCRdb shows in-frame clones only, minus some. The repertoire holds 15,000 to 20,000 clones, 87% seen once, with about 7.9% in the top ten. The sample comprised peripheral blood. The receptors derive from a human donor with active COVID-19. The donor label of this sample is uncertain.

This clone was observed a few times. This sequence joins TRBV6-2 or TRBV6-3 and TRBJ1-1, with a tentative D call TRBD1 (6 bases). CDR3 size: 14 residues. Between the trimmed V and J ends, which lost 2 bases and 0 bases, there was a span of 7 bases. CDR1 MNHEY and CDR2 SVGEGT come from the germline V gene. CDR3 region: CASSYGGLNTEAFF. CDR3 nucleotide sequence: TGTGCCAGCAGTTACGGGGGCCTGAACACTGAAGCTTTCTTT.

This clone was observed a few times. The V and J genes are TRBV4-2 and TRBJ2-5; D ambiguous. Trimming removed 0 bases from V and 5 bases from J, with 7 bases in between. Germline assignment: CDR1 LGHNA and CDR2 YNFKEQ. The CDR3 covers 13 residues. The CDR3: CASSQELQETQYF. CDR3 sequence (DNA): TGTGCCAGCAGCCAAGAGCTGCAGGAGACCCAGTACTTC.

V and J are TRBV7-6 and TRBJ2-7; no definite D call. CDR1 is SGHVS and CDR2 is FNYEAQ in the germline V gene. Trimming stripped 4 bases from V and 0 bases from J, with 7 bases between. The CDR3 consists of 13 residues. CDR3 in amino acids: CASSSLGSYEQYF. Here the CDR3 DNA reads TGTGCCAGCAGCTCTCTAGGCTCCTACGAGCAGTACTTC.

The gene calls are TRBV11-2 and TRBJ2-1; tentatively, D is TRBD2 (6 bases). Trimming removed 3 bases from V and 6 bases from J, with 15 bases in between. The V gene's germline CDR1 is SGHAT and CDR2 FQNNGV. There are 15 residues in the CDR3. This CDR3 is CASSFGLEGSNEQFF. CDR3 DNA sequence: TGTGCCAGCAGCTTTGGACTGGAGGGTAGCAATGAGCAGTTCTTC.

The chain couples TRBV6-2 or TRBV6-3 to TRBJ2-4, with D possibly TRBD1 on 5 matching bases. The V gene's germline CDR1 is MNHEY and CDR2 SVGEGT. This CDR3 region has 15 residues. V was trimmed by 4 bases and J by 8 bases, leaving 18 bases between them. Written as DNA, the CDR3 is TGTGCCAGCAGTTTTGATCAGGGCGCGGTGGACATTCAGTACTTC. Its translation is CASSFDQGAVDIQYF.

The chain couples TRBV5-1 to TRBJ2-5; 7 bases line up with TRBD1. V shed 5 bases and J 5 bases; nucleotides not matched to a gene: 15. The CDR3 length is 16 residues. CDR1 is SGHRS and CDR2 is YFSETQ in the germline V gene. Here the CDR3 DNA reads TGCGCCAGCAGTCAACAGGGGCCCAAACATTTCGAGACCCAGTACTTC. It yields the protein CASSQQGPKHFETQYF.

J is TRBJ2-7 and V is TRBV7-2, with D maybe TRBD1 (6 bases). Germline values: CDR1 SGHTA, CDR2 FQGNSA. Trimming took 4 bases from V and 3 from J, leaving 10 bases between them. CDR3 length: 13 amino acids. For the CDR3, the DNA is TGTGCCAGCAGCTCGGGACACTACTACGAGCAGTACTTC. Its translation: CASSSGHYYEQYF. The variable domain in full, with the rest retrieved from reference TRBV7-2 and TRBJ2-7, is GAGVSQSPSNKVTEKGKDVELRCDPISGHTALYWYRQSLGQGLEFLIYFQGNSAPDKSGLPSDRFSAERTGGSVSTLTIQRTQQEDSAVYLCASSSGHYYEQYFGPGTRLTVT.

Here the CDR3 reads CASSQNEGWPVNSPLHF. The CDR3 region has the DNA TGCGCCAGCAGCCAAAACGAGGGTTGGCCAGTTAATTCACCCCTCCACTTT. This chain links TRBV4-1 with TRBJ1-6; no reliable D call. Germline CDR1 reads MGHRA; CDR2 reads YSYEKL. With 2 bases removed from V and 6 bases from J, the gap between germline ends came to 17 bases. The CDR3 covers 17 residues.

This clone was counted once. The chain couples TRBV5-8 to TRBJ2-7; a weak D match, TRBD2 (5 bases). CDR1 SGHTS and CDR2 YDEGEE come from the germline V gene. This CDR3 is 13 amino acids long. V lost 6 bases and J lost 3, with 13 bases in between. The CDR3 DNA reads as TGTGCCAGCACCCCCACCGGACTCTACGAGCAGTACTTC. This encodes CASTPTGLYEQYF.

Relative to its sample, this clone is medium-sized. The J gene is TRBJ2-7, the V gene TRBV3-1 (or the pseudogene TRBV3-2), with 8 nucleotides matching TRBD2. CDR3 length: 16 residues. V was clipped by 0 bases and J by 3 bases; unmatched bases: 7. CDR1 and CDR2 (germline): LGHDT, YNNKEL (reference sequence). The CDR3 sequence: CASSQEGSGAFYEQYF. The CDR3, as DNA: TGTGCCAGCAGCCAAGAGGGTAGCGGGGCCTTCTACGAGCAGTACTTC.

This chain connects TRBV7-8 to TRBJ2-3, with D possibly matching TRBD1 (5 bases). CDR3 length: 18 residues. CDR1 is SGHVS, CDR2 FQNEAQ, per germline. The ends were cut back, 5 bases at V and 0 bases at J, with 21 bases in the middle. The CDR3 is CASSRHQDLGASTDTQYF. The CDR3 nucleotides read TGTGCCAGCAGCCGTCACCAGGACCTAGGGGCTAGCACAGATACGCAGTATTTT.

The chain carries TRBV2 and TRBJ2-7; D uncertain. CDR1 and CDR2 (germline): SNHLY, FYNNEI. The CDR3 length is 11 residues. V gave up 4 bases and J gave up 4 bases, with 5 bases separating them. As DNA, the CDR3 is TGTGCCAGCAGTGCGGTATACGAGCAGTACTTC. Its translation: CASSAVYEQYF.

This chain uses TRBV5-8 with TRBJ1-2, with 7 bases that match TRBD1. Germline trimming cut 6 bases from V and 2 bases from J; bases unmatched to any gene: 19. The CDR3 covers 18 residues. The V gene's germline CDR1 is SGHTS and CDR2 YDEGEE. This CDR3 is CASIAWGTAFTGNYGYTF. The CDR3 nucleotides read TGTGCCAGCATCGCCTGGGGGACAGCCTTCACAGGCAACTATGGCTACACCTTC.

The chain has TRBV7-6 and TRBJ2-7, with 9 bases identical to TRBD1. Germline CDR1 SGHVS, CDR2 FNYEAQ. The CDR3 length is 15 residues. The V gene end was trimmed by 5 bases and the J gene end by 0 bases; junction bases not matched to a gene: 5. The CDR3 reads CASSPGQGSSYEQYF. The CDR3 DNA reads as TGTGCCAGCAGCCCGGGACAGGGCAGCTCCTACGAGCAGTACTTC.

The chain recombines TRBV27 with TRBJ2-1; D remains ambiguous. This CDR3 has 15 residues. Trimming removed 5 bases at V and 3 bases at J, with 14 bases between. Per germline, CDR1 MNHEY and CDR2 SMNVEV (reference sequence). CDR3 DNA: TGTGCCAGCAGTGGCCAACGACAATTCTACAATGAGCAGTTCTTC. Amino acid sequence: CASSGQRQFYNEQFF.

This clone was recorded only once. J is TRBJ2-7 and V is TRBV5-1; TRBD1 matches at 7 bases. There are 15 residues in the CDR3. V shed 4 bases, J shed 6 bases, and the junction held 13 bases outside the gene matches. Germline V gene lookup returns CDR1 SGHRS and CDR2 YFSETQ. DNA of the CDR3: TGCGCCAGCAGCGTTACCGCCGGGACAGCAAGCGAGCAGTACTTC. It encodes CASSVTAGTASEQYF.

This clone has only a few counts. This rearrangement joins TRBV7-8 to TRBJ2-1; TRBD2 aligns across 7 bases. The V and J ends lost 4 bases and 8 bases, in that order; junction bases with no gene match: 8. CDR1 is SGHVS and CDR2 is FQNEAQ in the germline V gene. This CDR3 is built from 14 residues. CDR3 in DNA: TGTGCCAGCAGCTCGTCCGGGACTATAGATGAGCAGTTCTTC. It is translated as CASSSSGTIDEQFF.